The 25 T cell receptor beta chains given below trace back to one sample, sequenced in a study of cytomegalovirus exposure and HLA in healthy donors. The PCR employed 60 Vbeta primers together with 13 Jbeta primers. Method: immunoSEQ multiplex PCR; TCRdb's copy keeps in-frame clones and lacks some. The sample holds about 120,000 clones, less than 20% seen once. The sequenced sample was PBMCs. The receptors were gathered from a woman aged 18-29 years in good health and CMV-seronegative.

This clone was observed a few times. The chain uses TRBV2 and TRBJ2-3; weak D call: TRBD1 (6 bases). V was shortened by 6 bases and J by 4 bases, with 14 bases between the two germline ends. CDR1 is SNHLY and CDR2 is FYNNEI in the germline V gene. The CDR3 has 14 residues. The CDR3: CASSYRERPDTQYF. CDR3 nucleotides: TGTGCCAGCAGCTACAGGGAACGTCCAGATACGCAGTATTTT.

The V and J genes are TRBV13 and TRBJ2-7; D might be TRBD2 (6 bases). CDR3 length: 17 amino acids. Germline CDR1 PRHDT, CDR2 FYEKMQ (reference sequence). V was clipped by 1 base and J by 1 base, with 17 bases between them. CDR3: CASSLAGRGGGSYEQYF. The CDR3 nucleotides are TGTGCCAGCAGCTTAGCCGGGAGAGGCGGTGGGTCCTACGAGCAGTACTTC.

CDR3: CASSITQGGETQYF. The CDR3 DNA is TGTGCCAGTAGTATAACCCAGGGAGGAGAGACCCAGTACTTC. The rearrangement links TRBV19 to TRBJ2-5; possible D gene TRBD2, 6 bases. CDR1 is LNHDA, CDR2 SQIVND, per germline (reference sequence). The CDR3 contains 14 residues. The germline V and J ends were trimmed by 2 bases and 4 bases, with 11 bases remaining between them.

This clone was seen a handful of times. The chain joins TRBV5-1 to TRBJ2-7; perhaps TRBD2 as D (5 bases). V lost 4 bases, J lost 4 bases, and 9 bases lay in between. This CDR3 region has 12 residues. CDR1 SGHRS and CDR2 YFSETQ come from the germline V gene. CDR3 DNA: TGCGCCAGCAGCGGGAGCGGATACGAGCAGTACTTC. Residues: CASSGSGYEQYF. The full variable domain, in which reference TRBV5-1 and TRBJ2-7 provide the parts outside the CDR3, is KAGVTQTPRYLIKTRGQQVTLSCSPISGHRSVSWYQQTPGQGLQFLFEYFSETQRNKGNFPGRFSGRQFSNSRSEMNVSTLELGDSALYLCASSGSGYEQYFGPGTRLTVT.

This chain connects TRBV30 to TRBJ2-2; 9 bases line up with TRBD1. The trim removed 3 bases at V and 3 bases at J, leaving 8 bases unmatched. The CDR3 extends over 16 amino acids. Germline V CDR1 and CDR2: GTSNPN, SVGIG (reference sequence). For the CDR3, the DNA is TGTGCCTGGAGGGACAGGGGTGTAGCCGACACCGGGGAGCTGTTTTTT. Residues: CAWRDRGVADTGELFF.

This clone was observed a few times. This chain joins TRBV27 and TRBJ2-7; D uncertain. Between the trimmed V and J ends, which lost 10 bases and 5 bases, there was a span of 12 bases. Germline V gives CDR1 MNHEY, CDR2 SMNVEV (reference sequence). CDR3 size: 11 residues. The CDR3 here is CATTSGHEQYF. DNA of the CDR3: TGTGCCACCACCTCTGGGCACGAGCAGTACTTC.

The chain combines TRBV6-1 with TRBJ1-4; TRBD1 matches at 7 bases. CDR3 length: 16 amino acids. Germline CDR1 is MNHNS and CDR2 is SASEGT. V lost 2 bases and J lost 7; bases outside the gene matches: 10. The CDR3 reads CASSELSAGGIEKLFF. Here the CDR3 DNA reads TGTGCCAGCAGTGAACTTTCGGCAGGGGGGATTGAAAAACTGTTTTTT.

This clone was seen a few times. This chain joins TRBV6-5 and TRBJ1-1; a possible D gene is TRBD1 (6 bases). CDR1 is MNHEY, CDR2 SVGAGI, per germline. V was pared by 0 bases and J by 1 base, with 9 bases between. This CDR3 comprises 15 residues. Here the CDR3 DNA reads TGTGCCAGCAGTTACTCTGGGGGCAGGAACACTGAAGCTTTCTTT. This codes for CASSYSGGRNTEAFF.

This clone was found a few times. This chain joins TRBV28 and TRBJ1-5, with D unresolved. This CDR3 spans 12 amino acids. Germline V lookup: CDR1 MDHEN, CDR2 SYDVKM. Trimming took off 3 bases at V and 6 bases at J, with 6 bases between the two ends. In nucleotides, the CDR3 is TGTGCCAGCAGTTTGCCGGGTCAGCCCCAGCATTTT. It specifies CASSLPGQPQHF.

The V gene is TRBV28, the J gene TRBJ1-2; D perhaps matches TRBD1 (6 bases). Per germline, CDR1 MDHEN and CDR2 SYDVKM. Trimming pared 5 bases from V and 4 bases from J, leaving 17 bases between. The CDR3 spans 15 residues. The CDR3 sequence is CASSTRDIHRYGYTF. Written as DNA, the CDR3 is TGTGCCAGCAGTACTCGGGACATTCACCGCTATGGCTACACCTTC.

This clone was seen only a few times. The chain employs TRBV18 and TRBJ2-7; 11 bases line up with TRBD1. Germline-derived CDR1 and CDR2 are KGHSH and LQKENI. CDR3 length: 13 residues. V lost 3 bases to trimming and J lost 7 bases; unmatched junction nucleotides: 2. The CDR3 DNA reads as TGTGCCAGCTCACCCGGGACAGGGGGTGAGCAGTACTTC. Translated, it gives CASSPGTGGEQYF.

This rearrangement joins TRBV5-1 to TRBJ2-3; 12 bases align to TRBD2. Germline lookup yields CDR1 SGHRS and CDR2 YFSETQ. The CDR3 is 15 amino acids. V dropped 1 base and J dropped 6; count of bases not matched to a gene: 3. The CDR3, as DNA: TGCGCCAGCAGCTTGACGCTAGCGGGGGGGGATACGCAGTATTTT. Amino acids: CASSLTLAGGDTQYF. The full variable domain, completed using reference TRBV5-1 and TRBJ2-3, is KAGVTQTPRYLIKTRGQQVTLSCSPISGHRSVSWYQQTPGQGLQFLFEYFSETQRNKGNFPGRFSGRQFSNSRSEMNVSTLELGDSALYLCASSLTLAGGDTQYFGPGTRLTVL.

The gene calls are TRBV9 and TRBJ2-7, with 7 bases lining up with TRBD2. J lost 3 bases, V lost 0 bases, and 3 bases had no gene match. There are 14 residues in the CDR3. CDR1 SGDLS and CDR2 YYNGEE come from the germline V gene. As DNA, the CDR3 is TGTGCCAGCAGCGTAGGGATAGCGGGCTACGAGCAGTACTTC. This sequence encodes CASSVGIAGYEQYF.

The chain combines TRBV5-1 with TRBJ2-7; 14 bases match TRBD2. With V trimmed by 4 bases and J by 2 bases, 8 bases remained unmatched. This CDR3 has 17 residues. Germline CDR1 and CDR2: SGHRS and YFSETQ. The DNA of the CDR3 is TGCGCCAGCAGCCCGACGACTAGCGGGAGGGCCGCCTACGAGCAGTACTTC. This translates into CASSPTTSGRAAYEQYF.

This sequence joins TRBV27 and TRBJ2-3; 9 nucleotides align to TRBD2. CDR1 is MNHEY, CDR2 SMNVEV, per germline (reference sequence). The CDR3 has 16 amino acids. V lost 2 bases, J lost 2 bases, and 5 bases stayed unmatched. CDR3 loop: CASSLMKRGATDTQYF. CDR3 nucleotides: TGTGCCAGCAGTTTAATGAAGCGGGGGGCCACAGATACGCAGTATTTT.

This clone was recorded a few times. V usage is TRBV28 and J usage is TRBJ2-7, with 9 nucleotides matching TRBD2. Germline V gives CDR1 MDHEN, CDR2 SYDVKM. V lost 5 bases, J lost 3 bases, and 8 bases stayed unmatched. The CDR3 sequence is 15 residues long. The CDR3 here is CASSHILAGSYEQYF. The CDR3 nucleotides are TGTGCCAGCAGTCATATACTAGCGGGTAGCTACGAGCAGTACTTC.

The sample holds a few counts of this clone. This chain joins TRBV6-4 and TRBJ2-2, with a possible D match to TRBD2 (6 bases). Looked up from germline, CDR1 is MRHNA and CDR2 is SNTAGT. The CDR3 runs to 14 residues. Trimming shortened V by 8 bases and J by 2 bases, and 12 bases separated the two germline ends. In DNA, the CDR3 is TGTGCCAGCCAACTCGGGAGAAACACCGGGGAGCTGTTTTTT. It is translated as CASQLGRNTGELFF.

A few counts support this clone. The chain combines TRBV7-3 with TRBJ2-1; TRBD2 matches at 15 bases. The CDR3 totals 16 residues. Germline trimming cut 5 bases from V and 8 bases from J; bases unmatched to any gene: 7. Germline CDR1 SGHTA, CDR2 FQGTGA. The CDR3 here is CASSNSGLAGGYEQFF. In DNA, the CDR3 is TGTGCCAGCAGCAATTCGGGACTAGCGGGAGGTTATGAGCAGTTCTTC.

This clone was counted between two and nine times. This chain links TRBV9 with TRBJ2-7, with 10 bases identical to TRBD2. With V trimmed by 0 bases and J by 1 base, 4 bases remained unmatched. Germline V gene sequence: CDR1 SGDLS, CDR2 YYNGEE. This CDR3 is built from 16 residues. The CDR3 loop reads CASSVEALAGSYEQYF. DNA for the CDR3: TGTGCCAGCAGCGTAGAGGCACTAGCGGGGTCCTACGAGCAGTACTTC.

The chain uses TRBV29-1 and TRBJ2-7, with 8 bases identical to TRBD1. V lost 7 bases to trimming and J lost 7 bases; unmatched junction nucleotides: 12. The CDR3 is made up of 13 amino acids. Germline V gives CDR1 SQVTM, CDR2 ANQGSEA. The CDR3 nucleotides are TGCAGCGCCATGGACAGGGAATCTGAGGAGCAGTACTTC. Translating it yields CSAMDRESEEQYF.

The V and J genes are TRBV5-4 and TRBJ2-1; 10 bases line up with TRBD2. V trimming: 3 bases; J trimming: 0 bases; junction bases outside the gene matches: 3. Germline-derived CDR1 and CDR2 are SGHNT and YYREEE (reference sequence). This CDR3 is 16 amino acids long. The CDR3: CASSSASGSSYNEQFF. CDR3 nucleotides: TGTGCCAGCAGCTCGGCTAGCGGGAGCTCCTACAATGAGCAGTTCTTC.

This chain uses TRBV7-2 with TRBJ1-3; 7 bases are a match to TRBD1. Germline CDR1 and CDR2: SGHTA and FQGNSA. The CDR3 is 16 residues long. Trimming took 2 bases from V and 0 from J; bases not matched to a gene: 4. CDR3 DNA: TGTGCCAGCAGCTTAAACAGGGGCGCCTCTGGAAACACCATATATTTT. This sequence encodes CASSLNRGASGNTIYF.

The genes are TRBV9 and TRBJ2-7; 11 bases fit TRBD1. CDR3 length: 15 residues. J lost 7 bases, V lost 2 bases, and 8 bases had no gene match. Germline V gene lookup returns CDR1 SGDLS and CDR2 YYNGEE. The CDR3 DNA reads TGTGCCAGCAGCGTTGGGACAGGGGGAAAGAGGGAGCAGTACTTC. As protein: CASSVGTGGKREQYF.

The chain is built from TRBV5-6 and TRBJ1-6; D may be TRBD1 (6 bases). The CDR3 covers 17 residues. The germline CDR1 and CDR2 sequences are SGHDT and YYEEEE. Trimming removed 4 bases from V and 6 bases from J, with 20 bases in between. CDR3 bases: TGTGCCAGCAGCCTAAGACGGACAGACTATGGTAATTCACCCCTCCACTTT. It yields the protein CASSLRRTDYGNSPLHF.

This clone has just a few counts. The V and J genes are TRBV6-4 and TRBJ2-3, with 7 bases aligning to TRBD2. V was pared by 2 bases and J by 2 bases, with 4 bases of the junction left unmatched. This CDR3 has 15 amino acids. Germline V gives CDR1 MRHNA, CDR2 SNTAGT. The CDR3 DNA reads as TGTGCCAGCAGTGACGGCGCGGGAGCCACAGATACGCAGTATTTT. Residues: CASSDGAGATDTQYF.